The clone carrying this T cell receptor beta chain has only a few counts. Its antigen is not identified. CDR1 is WNHNN and CDR2 is SYGVQD in the germline V gene (reference sequence). The CDR3 is 13 residues long. Trimming removed 4 bases from V and 12 bases from J; junction bases left unmatched: 7. This record belongs to a study of cytomegalovirus exposure and HLA in healthy donors. Findings of the study overall: Researchers counted some 150 TCR beta chains as cytomegalovirus-associated.

The PCR ran on 60 Vbeta and 13 Jbeta primers. Only in-frame clones appear in the TCRdb table, and some are missing; sequencing was by immunoSEQ multiplex PCR. Found here are roughly 160,000 clones, 80% to 85% of them singletons; the top ten hold less than 0.4%. Sequencing input: PBMCs. V usage is TRBV10-1 and J usage is TRBJ1-5; 9 bases line up with TRBD1. This sequence was found in a boy between 2 and 10 years old in good health and CMV-seronegative. The CDR3 loop is CASSGLTGGYQHF. The CDR3 DNA reads as TGCGCCAGCAGTGGGTTAACAGGGGGCTACCAGCATTTT.